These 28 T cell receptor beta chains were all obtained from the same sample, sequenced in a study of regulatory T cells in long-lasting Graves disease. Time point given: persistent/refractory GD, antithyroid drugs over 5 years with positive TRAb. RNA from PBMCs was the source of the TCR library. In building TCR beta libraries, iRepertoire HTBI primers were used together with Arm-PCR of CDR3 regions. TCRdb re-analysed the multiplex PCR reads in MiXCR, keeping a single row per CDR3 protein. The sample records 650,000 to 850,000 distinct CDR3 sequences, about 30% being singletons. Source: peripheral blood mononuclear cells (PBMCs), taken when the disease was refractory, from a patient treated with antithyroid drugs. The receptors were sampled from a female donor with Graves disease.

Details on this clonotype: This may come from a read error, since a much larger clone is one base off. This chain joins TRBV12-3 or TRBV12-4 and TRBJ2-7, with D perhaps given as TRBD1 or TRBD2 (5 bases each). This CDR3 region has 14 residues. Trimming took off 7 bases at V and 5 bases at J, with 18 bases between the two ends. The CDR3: CASIPGRDANEQYF. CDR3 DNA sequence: TGTGCCAGCATTCCGGGACGGGATGCCAACGAGCAGTACTTC.

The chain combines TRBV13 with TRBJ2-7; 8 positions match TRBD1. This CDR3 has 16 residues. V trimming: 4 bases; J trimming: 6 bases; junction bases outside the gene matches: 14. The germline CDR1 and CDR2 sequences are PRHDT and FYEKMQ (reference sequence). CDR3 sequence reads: CASSYQGARGGGEQYF. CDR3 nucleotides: TGTGCCAGCAGCTACCAGGGGGCGCGGGGTGGCGGCGAGCAGTACTTC. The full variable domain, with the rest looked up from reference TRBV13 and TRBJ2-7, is AAGVIQSPRHLIKEKRETATLKCYPIPRHDTVYWYQQGPGQDPQFLISFYEKMQSDKGSIPDRFSAQQFSDYHSELNMSSLELGDSALYFCASSYQGARGGGEQYFGPGTRLTVT.

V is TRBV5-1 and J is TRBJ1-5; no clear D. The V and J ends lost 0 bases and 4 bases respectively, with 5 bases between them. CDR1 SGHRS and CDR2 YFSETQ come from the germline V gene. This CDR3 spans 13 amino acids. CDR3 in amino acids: CASSLEVNQPQHF. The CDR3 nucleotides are TGCGCCAGCAGCTTGGAGGTAAATCAGCCCCAGCATTTT.

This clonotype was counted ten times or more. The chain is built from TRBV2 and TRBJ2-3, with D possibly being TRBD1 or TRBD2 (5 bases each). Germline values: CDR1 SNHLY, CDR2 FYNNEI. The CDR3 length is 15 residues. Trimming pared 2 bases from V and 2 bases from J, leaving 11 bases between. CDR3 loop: CASSERGRNTDTQYF. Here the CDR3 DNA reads TGTGCCAGCAGTGAACGGGGACGCAACACAGATACGCAGTATTTT.

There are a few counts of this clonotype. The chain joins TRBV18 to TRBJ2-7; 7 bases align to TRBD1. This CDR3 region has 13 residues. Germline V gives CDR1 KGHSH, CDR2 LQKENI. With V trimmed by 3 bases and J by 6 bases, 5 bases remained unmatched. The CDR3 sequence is CASSPWDRGEQYF. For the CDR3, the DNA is TGTGCCAGCTCACCTTGGGACAGAGGCGAGCAGTACTTC.

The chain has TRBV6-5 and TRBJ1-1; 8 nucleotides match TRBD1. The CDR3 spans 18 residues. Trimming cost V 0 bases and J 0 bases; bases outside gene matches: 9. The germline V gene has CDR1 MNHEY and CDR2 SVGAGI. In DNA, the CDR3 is TGTGCCAGCAGTTACTCCCGACAGGGGAGGGTCATGAACACTGAAGCTTTCTTT. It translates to CASSYSRQGRVMNTEAFF.

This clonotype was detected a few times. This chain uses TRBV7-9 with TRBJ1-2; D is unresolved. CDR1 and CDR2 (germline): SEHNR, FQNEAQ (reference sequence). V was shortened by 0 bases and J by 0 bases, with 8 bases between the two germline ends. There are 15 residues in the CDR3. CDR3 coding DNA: TGTGCCAGCAGCTTAGCCTGGGCCGCTAACTATGGCTACACCTTC. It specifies CASSLAWAANYGYTF.

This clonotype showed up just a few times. CDR3 coding DNA: TGTGCCAGCAGCTTAGGGGGAGTGGACTTCACTGAAGCTTTCTTT. Protein: CASSLGGVDFTEAFF. The chain has TRBV7-9 and TRBJ1-1, with D uncertain. Germline CDR1 SEHNR, CDR2 FQNEAQ (reference sequence). The CDR3 loop spans 15 amino acids. Trimming left V 1 base short and J 4 bases short, with 13 bases between.

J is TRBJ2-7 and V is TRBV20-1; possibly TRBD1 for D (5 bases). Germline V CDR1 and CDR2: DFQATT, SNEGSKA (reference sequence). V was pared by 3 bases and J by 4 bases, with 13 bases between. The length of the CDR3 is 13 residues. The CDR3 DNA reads TGCAGTGCTAGCGGCAGGGCCCGATACGAGCAGTACTTC. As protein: CSASGRARYEQYF.

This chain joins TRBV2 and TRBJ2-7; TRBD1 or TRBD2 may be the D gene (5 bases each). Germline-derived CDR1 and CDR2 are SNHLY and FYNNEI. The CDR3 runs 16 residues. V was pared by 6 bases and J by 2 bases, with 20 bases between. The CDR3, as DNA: TGTGCCAGCAGCCCCGAAACCGGGACGGTAACCTACGAGCAGTACTTC. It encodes CASSPETGTVTYEQYF.

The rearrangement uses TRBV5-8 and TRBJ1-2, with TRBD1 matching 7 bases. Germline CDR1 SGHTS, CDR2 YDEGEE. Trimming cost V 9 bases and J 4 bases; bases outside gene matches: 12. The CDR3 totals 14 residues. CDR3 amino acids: CANVDREGVYGYTF. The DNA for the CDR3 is TGTGCCAACGTCGACAGGGAGGGCGTCTATGGCTACACCTTC. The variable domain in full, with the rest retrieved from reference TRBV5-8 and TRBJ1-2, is EAGVTQSPTHLIKTRGQQATLRCSPISGHTSVYWYQQALGLGLQFLLWYDEGEERNRGNFPPRFSGRQFPNYSSELNVNALELEDSALYLCANVDREGVYGYTFGSGTRLTVV.

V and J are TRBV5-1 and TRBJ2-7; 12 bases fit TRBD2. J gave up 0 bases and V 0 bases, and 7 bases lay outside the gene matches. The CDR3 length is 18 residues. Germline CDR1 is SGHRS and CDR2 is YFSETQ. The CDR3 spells CASSLAQGLAGLSYEQYF. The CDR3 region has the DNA TGCGCCAGCAGCTTGGCCCAAGGACTAGCGGGACTCTCCTACGAGCAGTACTTC.

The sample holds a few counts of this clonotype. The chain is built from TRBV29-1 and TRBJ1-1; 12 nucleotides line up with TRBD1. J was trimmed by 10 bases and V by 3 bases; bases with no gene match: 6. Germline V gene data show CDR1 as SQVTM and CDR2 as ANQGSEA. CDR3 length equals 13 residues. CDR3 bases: TGCAGCGTTGAGGGGACAGGGGGCGAAGTAGCTTTCTTT. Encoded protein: CSVEGTGGEVAFF.

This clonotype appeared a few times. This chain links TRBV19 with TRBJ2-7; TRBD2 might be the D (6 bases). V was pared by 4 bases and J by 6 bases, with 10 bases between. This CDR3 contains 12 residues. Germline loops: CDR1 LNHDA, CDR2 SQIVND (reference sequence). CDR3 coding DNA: TGTGCCAGTAGTAAGCAGGGAGGCGAGCAGTACTTC. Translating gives CASSKQGGEQYF.

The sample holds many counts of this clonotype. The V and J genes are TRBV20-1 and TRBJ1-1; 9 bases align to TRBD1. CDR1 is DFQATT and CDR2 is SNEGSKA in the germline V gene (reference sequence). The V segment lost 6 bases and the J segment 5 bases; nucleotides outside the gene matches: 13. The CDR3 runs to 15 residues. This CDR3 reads CSADIPTGGGTEAFF. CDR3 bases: TGCAGTGCCGATATACCGACAGGGGGAGGAACTGAAGCTTTCTTT.

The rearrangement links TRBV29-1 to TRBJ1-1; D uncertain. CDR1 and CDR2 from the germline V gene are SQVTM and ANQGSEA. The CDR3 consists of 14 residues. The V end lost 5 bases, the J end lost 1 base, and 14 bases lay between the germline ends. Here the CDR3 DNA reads TGCAGCGTTCGAGAGAGGGTAGAGAACACTGAAGCTTTCTTT. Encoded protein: CSVRERVENTEAFF. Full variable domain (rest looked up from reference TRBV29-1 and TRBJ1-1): SAVISQKPSRDICQRGTSLTIQCQVDSQVTMMFWYRQQPGQSLTLIATANQGSEATYESGFVIDKFPISRPNLTFSTLTVSNMSPEDSSIYLCSVRERVENTEAFFGQGTRLTVV.

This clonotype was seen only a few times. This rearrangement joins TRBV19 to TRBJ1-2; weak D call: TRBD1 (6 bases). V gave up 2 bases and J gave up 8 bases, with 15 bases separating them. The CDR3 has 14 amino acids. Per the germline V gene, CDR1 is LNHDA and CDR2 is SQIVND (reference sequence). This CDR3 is CASSIPGAQDGYTF. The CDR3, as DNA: TGTGCCAGTAGTATACCAGGGGCCCAAGACGGCTACACCTTC.

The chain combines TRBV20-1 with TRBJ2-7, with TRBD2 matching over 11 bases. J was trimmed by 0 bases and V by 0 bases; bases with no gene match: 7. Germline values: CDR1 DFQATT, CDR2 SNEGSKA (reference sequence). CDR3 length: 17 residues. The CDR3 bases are TGCAGTGCTAGAGATGGGGATAGCGGGAGGGCCTCCTACGAGCAGTACTTC. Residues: CSARDGDSGRASYEQYF.

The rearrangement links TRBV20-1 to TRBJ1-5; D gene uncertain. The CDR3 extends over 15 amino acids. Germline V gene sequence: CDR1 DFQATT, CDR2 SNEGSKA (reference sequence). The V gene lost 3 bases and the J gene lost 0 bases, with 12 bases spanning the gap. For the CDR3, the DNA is TGCAGTGCTAGCCTCAGGCCCCATAGCAATCAGCCCCAGCATTTT. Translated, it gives CSASLRPHSNQPQHF.

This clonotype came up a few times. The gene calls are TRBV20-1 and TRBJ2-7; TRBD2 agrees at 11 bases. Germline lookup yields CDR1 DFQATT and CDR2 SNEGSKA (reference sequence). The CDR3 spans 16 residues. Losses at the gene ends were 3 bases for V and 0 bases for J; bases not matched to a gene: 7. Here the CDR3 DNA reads TGCAGTGCTAGCCCACTAGCGGGAGCACACTCCTACGAGCAGTACTTC. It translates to CSASPLAGAHSYEQYF.

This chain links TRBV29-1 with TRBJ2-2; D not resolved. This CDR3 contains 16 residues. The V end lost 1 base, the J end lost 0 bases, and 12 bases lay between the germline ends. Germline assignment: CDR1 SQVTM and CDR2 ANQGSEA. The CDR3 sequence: CSVEGWSATNTGELFF. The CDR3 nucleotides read TGCAGCGTTGAAGGGTGGAGCGCAACGAACACCGGGGAGCTGTTTTTT.

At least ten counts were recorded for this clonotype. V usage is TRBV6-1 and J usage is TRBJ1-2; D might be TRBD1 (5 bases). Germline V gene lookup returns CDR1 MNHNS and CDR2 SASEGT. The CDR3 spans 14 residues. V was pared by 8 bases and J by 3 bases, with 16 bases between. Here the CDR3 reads CASVSAGGDYGYTF. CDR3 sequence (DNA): TGTGCCAGCGTTTCCGCGGGGGGAGACTATGGCTACACCTTC.

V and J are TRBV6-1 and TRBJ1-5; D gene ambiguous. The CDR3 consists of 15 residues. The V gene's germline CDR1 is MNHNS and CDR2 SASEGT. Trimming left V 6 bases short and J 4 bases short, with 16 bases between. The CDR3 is CASSPGLNRNQPQHF. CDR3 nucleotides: TGTGCCAGCAGCCCGGGCCTTAATCGAAATCAGCCCCAGCATTTT.

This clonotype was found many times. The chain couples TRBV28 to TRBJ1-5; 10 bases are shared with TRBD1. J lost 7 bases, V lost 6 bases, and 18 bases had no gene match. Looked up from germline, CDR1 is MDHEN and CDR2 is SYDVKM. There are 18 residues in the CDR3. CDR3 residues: CASRKWGIPDRGDQPQHF. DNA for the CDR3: TGTGCCAGCAGAAAGTGGGGAATTCCGGACAGGGGGGACCAGCCCCAGCATTTT. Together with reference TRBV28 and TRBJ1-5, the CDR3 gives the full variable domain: DVKVTQSSRYLVKRTGEKVFLECVQDMDHENMFWYRQDPGLGLRLIYFSYDVKMKEKGDIPEGYSVSREKKERFSLILESASTNQTSMYLCASRKWGIPDRGDQPQHFGDGTRLSIL.

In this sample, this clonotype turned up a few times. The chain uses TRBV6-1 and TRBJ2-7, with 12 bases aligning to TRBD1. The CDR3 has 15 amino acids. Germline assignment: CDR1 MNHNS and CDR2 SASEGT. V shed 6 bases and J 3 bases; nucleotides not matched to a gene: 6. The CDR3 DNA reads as TGTGCCAGCAGGTTGGGACAGGGGGCTGTCTACGAGCAGTACTTC. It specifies CASRLGQGAVYEQYF.

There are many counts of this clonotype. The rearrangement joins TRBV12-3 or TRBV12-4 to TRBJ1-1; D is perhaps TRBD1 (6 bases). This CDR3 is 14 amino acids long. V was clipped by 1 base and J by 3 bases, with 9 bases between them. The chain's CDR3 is CASSLDGGDTEAFF. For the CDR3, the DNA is TGTGCCAGCAGTTTAGATGGGGGCGACACTGAAGCTTTCTTT.

CDR3 region: CASSIGWDNYGYTF. CDR3 coding DNA: TGTGCCAGTAGTATCGGATGGGATAACTATGGCTACACCTTC. The chain couples TRBV19 to TRBJ1-2; no firm D call. Germline V gene data show CDR1 as LNHDA and CDR2 as SQIVND (reference sequence). This CDR3 comprises 14 residues. V lost 3 bases to trimming and J lost 1 base, with 9 bases between them.

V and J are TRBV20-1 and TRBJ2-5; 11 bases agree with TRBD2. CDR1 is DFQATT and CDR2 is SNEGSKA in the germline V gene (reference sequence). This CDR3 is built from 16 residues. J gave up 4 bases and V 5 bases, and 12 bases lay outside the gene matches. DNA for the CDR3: TGCAGTGCTGCTCCTACTTGGGGACTAGCGGTAGAGACCCAGTACTTC. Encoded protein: CSAAPTWGLAVETQYF.